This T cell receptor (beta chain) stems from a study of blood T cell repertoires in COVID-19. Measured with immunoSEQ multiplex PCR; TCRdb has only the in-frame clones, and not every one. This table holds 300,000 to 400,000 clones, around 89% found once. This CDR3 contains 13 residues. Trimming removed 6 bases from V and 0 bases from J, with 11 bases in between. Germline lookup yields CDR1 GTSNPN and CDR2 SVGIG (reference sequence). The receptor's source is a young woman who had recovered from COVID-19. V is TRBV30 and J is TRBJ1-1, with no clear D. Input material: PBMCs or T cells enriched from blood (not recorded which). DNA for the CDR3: TGTGCCTGTCATGGTGGCTTGAACACTGAAGCTTTCTTT. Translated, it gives CACHGGLNTEAFF.